This passage covers 23 T cell receptor beta chains from one sample sequenced in a study of CXCR3-negative and CXCR3-positive naive CD8 T cells. General observations from the study: CXCR3-negative naive cells had less hydrophobic TRB CDR3s than did CXCR3-positive naive cells.

UMI-tagged TRB cDNA libraries were built via 5' RACE. TCRdb re-analyzed the 5' RACE reads; it lists each CDR3 protein once, without DNA. Found here are 85,000 to 120,000 distinct CDR3 sequences; the top ten clones hold 0.3% to 0.45%. Their specific antigens are unknown. Sequences were obtained from naive CXCR3+ CD8+ T cells from blood. Subset indicated: CD45RO-CCR7+CD27+CD95- naive CD8+ T cells expressing CXCR3 (TNR3+). These receptors were taken from a human donor in good health. Some clones in this sample may be carry-over from other donors' samples.

The chain combines TRBV4-3 with TRBJ1-1; TCRdb reports TRBD1, a call that lacks DNA to check it against. This CDR3 has 14 residues. Germline loops: CDR1 LGHNA, CDR2 YSLEER. CDR3: CASSQASGTVEAFF.

V gene TRBV18 combines with J gene TRBJ2-3; TCRdb calls TRBD2, which cannot be checked without DNA. There are 14 residues in the CDR3. Per germline, CDR1 KGHSH and CDR2 LQKENI. The chain's CDR3 is CASSKGLETDTQYF.

The chain employs TRBV6-6 and TRBJ1-2; the D call of TRBD1 rests on TCRdb alone, since no DNA is present to check it. The CDR3 is 20 amino acids. Germline assignment: CDR1 MNHNY and CDR2 SVGAGI (reference sequence). The CDR3: CASSSVEHGGTGTSNYGYTF.

The genes are TRBV18 and TRBJ1-1. CDR1 and CDR2 (germline): KGHSH, LQKENI. The CDR3 has 15 amino acids. CDR3 region: CASSPLGVRDTEAFF.

V usage is TRBV27 and J usage is TRBJ2-7. This CDR3 contains 13 residues. Germline V gene data show CDR1 as MNHEY and CDR2 as SMNVEV (reference sequence). CDR3: CASSLSGFYEQYF.

The chain uses TRBV29-1 and TRBJ2-2; checking the TCRdb D call of TRBD2 is not possible without DNA. This CDR3 is 15 amino acids long. Germline CDR1 SQVTM, CDR2 ANQGSEA. The CDR3 protein is CSVDLTSAGPGELFF.

The chain combines TRBV7-6 with TRBJ2-5; TCRdb proposes TRBD2, but this gene call is untestable without DNA. The V gene's germline CDR1 is SGHVS and CDR2 FNYEAQ. This CDR3 region has 13 residues. This chain's CDR3 is CASSDLTSQTQYF.

The chain couples TRBV7-9 to TRBJ2-1; without DNA, the TCRdb call of TRBD1 cannot be checked. The germline V gene encodes CDR1 SEHNR and CDR2 FQNEAQ (reference sequence). The CDR3 loop spans 13 amino acids. The CDR3: CASSLSGSAEQFF.

The chain combines TRBV7-9 with TRBJ2-3. The CDR3 sequence is 16 residues long. The germline CDR1 and CDR2 sequences are SEHNR and FQNEAQ (reference sequence). CDR3 protein: CASSLVAFLYTDTQYF.

The genes are TRBV7-6 and TRBJ2-7; as DNA is missing, the TRBD2 call by TCRdb cannot be tested. This CDR3 region has 15 residues. The germline gives CDR1 SGHVS, CDR2 FNYEAQ. Here the CDR3 reads CASSPLAESSYEQYF. Drawing the rest from reference TRBV7-6 and TRBJ2-7, the complete variable domain is GAGVSQSPRYKVTKRGQDVALRCDPISGHVSLYWYRQALGQGPEFLTYFNYEAQQDKSGLPNDRFSAERPEGSISTLTIQRTEQRDSAMYRCASSPLAESSYEQYFGPGTRLTVT.

The genes are TRBV15 and TRBJ2-7. CDR3 size: 12 residues. In germline, CDR1 is LNHNV, CDR2 YYDKDF (reference sequence). This CDR3 reads CATSAGPYEQYF.

The chain links TRBV29-1 to TRBJ1-2. Germline CDR1 is SQVTM and CDR2 is ANQGSEA. The CDR3 has 15 residues. The CDR3 spells CSVDLAIGANYGYTF.

This chain joins TRBV7-6 and TRBJ1-1; TCRdb designates TRBD1, a call that cannot be tested without DNA. This CDR3 comprises 15 residues. Germline V lookup: CDR1 SGHVS, CDR2 FNYEAQ. CDR3 loop: CASSARQGRDTEAFF.

The V and J genes are TRBV6-2 or TRBV6-3 and TRBJ1-5; TCRdb's D gene call, TRBD1, goes unchecked for lack of DNA. The CDR3 length is 19 residues. Germline lookup yields CDR1 MNHEY and CDR2 SVGEGT. CDR3 amino acids: CASSYMEGGYRSYNQPQHF.

The chain employs TRBV20-1 and TRBJ1-1. The germline V gene has CDR1 DFQATT and CDR2 SNEGSKA (reference sequence). The CDR3 runs to 13 residues. This CDR3 is CSARDIWGTEAFF.

The chain combines TRBV12-3 or TRBV12-4 with TRBJ1-2. CDR3 size: 14 residues. CDR3 residues: CASSLDHTNYGYTF.

The chain links TRBV29-1 to TRBJ2-7; TCRdb names TRBD1, which stays unverified in the absence of DNA. Per germline, CDR1 SQVTM and CDR2 ANQGSEA. The CDR3 consists of 14 residues. The CDR3 sequence is CSVEPDRDSYEQYF.

V and J are TRBV30 and TRBJ2-7; TCRdb's D gene call, TRBD2, goes unchecked for lack of DNA. Germline-derived CDR1 and CDR2 are GTSNPN and SVGIG (reference sequence). The CDR3 sequence is 14 residues long. This CDR3 reads CAWSVPLAGTEQYF.

The J gene is TRBJ2-7, the V gene TRBV19; as DNA is missing, the TRBD2 call by TCRdb cannot be tested. CDR3 length equals 15 residues. Looked up from germline, CDR1 is LNHDA and CDR2 is SQIVND (reference sequence). CDR3 in amino acids: CASRRTSEIAYEQYF.

The V call is TRBV2, the J call TRBJ2-4; TCRdb reports TRBD2, a call that lacks DNA to check it against. The CDR3 consists of 15 residues. Per the germline V gene, CDR1 is SNHLY and CDR2 is FYNNEI. CDR3 region: CASSFDVTPRDIQYF.

The CDR3 spells CASRASGYEQYF. This sequence joins TRBV12-3 or TRBV12-4 and TRBJ2-7. The CDR3 has 12 amino acids.

This CDR3 is CASSPPFGELFF. V usage is TRBV28 and J usage is TRBJ2-2; TCRdb proposes TRBD1, but this gene call is untestable without DNA. This CDR3 is 12 amino acids long. In germline, CDR1 is MDHEN, CDR2 SYDVKM. Using reference TRBV28 and TRBJ2-2 for the parts outside the CDR3, the full variable domain is DVKVTQSSRYLVKRTGEKVFLECVQDMDHENMFWYRQDPGLGLRLIYFSYDVKMKEKGDIPEGYSVSREKKERFSLILESASTNQTSMYLCASSPPFGELFFGEGSRLTVL.

V gene TRBV6-2 or TRBV6-3 combines with J gene TRBJ2-7; TCRdb proposes TRBD2, but this gene call is untestable without DNA. This CDR3 region has 21 residues. Germline V lookup: CDR1 MNHEY, CDR2 SVGEGT. The CDR3 region is CASSYSIVLLAGEVGGYEQYF.